This T cell receptor beta chain was identified in a study of control samples from healthy donors and cancer patients (dated by TCRdb to the early 2020s). With respect to this clone: The antigen it binds to is not known. Per-nucleotide qualities are absent, and no much larger clonotype sits a single base away.

According to the germline V gene, CDR1 reads MNHNS and CDR2 reads SASEGT. CDR3 length: 16 amino acids, cysteine to phenylalanine. Of all the DNA, just the CDR3 is kept, 48 bases in frame from base 1. V drops 4 bases and J drops 4 bases, leaving 19 bases in between. Library prep was done by the immunoSEQ multiplex PCR assay. What TCRdb holds here is the immuneACCESS table cut down to in-frame rearrangements. Part of the clones is not present; checked against another copy, under half of the missing clones reflect an unresolved V gene, and the others are unexplained. This sample holds about 150,000 clones; more than 90% were observed only once. 2% to 2.5% of the sample is in the top ten clones.

The sequence joins TRBV6-1 to TRBJ1-2; the best D guess is TRBD1, with 5 bases matching. The sequence was collected from a woman in her thirties or forties in good health. The specimen was blood. The DNA sequence is TGTGCCAGCAGTGGCCCCGGGACGTGGACTTTCTATGGCTACACCTTC. The translation is CASSGPGTWTFYGYTF.